This T cell receptor beta chain came from a study of CD8 T cells in ankylosing spondylitis. Study results and limitations: What appeared characteristic of ankylosing spondylitis blood was a TCR beta motif of fewer than ten highly homologous variants.

V lost 6 bases, J lost 5 bases, and 14 bases lay in between. The CDR3 runs to 13 residues. TCRdb re-called the 5' RACE reads through MiXCR, storing one row per CDR3 protein. The top ten hold around 2% of the sample, which has about 69,000 distinct CDR3 sequences, approximately 5.3% seen once. This clonotype was detected many times. The antigen is not known. The sequenced sample consisted of blood, either unsorted or a sorted T cell fraction (not recorded which). This clonotype was obtained from a male donor with ankylosing spondylitis or in good health (not recorded which). The chain carries TRBV12-3 or TRBV12-4 and TRBJ2-7; TRBD1 is a possible D gene (7 bases). The CDR3 nucleotides are TGTGCCAGCAGGTCAGGGGGGATCGACGAGCAGTACTTC. Its protein is CASRSGGIDEQYF.